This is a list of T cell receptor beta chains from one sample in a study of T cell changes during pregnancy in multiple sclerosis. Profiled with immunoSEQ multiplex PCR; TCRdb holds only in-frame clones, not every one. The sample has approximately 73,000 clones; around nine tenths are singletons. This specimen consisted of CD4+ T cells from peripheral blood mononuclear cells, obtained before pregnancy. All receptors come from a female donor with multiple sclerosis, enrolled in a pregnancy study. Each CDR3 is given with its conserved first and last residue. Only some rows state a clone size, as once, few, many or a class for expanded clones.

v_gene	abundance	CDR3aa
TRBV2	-	CASSAGSGRGGTEAFF
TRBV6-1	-	CASMSGTYEQYF
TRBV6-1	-	CASSEGVAYNEQFF
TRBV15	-	CATSRDRGWAFF
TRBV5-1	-	CASTDRAGYGYTF
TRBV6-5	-	CASSYRGESPLHF
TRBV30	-	CAWSTRLAGGLDTQYF
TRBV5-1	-	CASSLGGEVGTQYF
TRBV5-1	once	CASSLGLAGTQRIYEQYF
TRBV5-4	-	CASSLAPSGLGGAQETQYF
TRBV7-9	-	CASSSPGTGVEGGELFF
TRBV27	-	CASSNPAGGPSNTEAFF
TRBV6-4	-	CASSDSEDRVEKLFF
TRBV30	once	CAWSGGVGEQFF
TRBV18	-	CASSKGGVAGANVLTF
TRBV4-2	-	CASSPRQASGYNEQFF
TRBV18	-	CASSATGGAEQFF
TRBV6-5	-	CASSYSATGEWFF
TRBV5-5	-	CASSPLWQGGEKLFF
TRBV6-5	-	CASGPTGGPYEQYF
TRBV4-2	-	CASSQLTGDYGYTF
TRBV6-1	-	CASPPGLGLSGEQFF
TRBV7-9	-	CASSPTGTGVPGANVLTF
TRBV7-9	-	CASSLGGGNTIYF
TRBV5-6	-	CASSSPGRSYTDTQYF
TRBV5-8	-	CASSRRGRTETSEQYF
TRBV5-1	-	CASSLVGRPEDTQYF
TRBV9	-	CASSFRGSGNTIYF
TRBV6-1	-	CASSPGQQGVGEQYF
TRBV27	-	CASRGLAGGSNTGELFF
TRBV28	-	CASSPGTGGWYGYTF
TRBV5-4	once	CASSLAQGANTGELFF
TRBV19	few	CASSITGLGTQYF
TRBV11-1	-	CASSRKVTGGATTYEQYF
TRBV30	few	CAWSPDRGNYGYTF
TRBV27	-	CASSTGTGKTGELFF
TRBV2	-	CASSPTGASSYEQYF
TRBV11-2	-	CASKDSGRQSEQYF
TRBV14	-	CASSQYLAGDEQFF
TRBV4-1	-	CASRGKRTGGRCGNQPQHF
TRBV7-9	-	CASSLARGTGEKLFF
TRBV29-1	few	CSVEDQQGRFF
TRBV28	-	CASLAGGYNEQFF
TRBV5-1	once	CASSLVLDEKLFF
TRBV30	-	CAWSPAQDRATF
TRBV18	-	CASSPPVAPNNEQFF
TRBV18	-	CASSPRSGSGANVLTF
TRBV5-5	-	CASSYQGGNQPQHF
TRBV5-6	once	CASSLGHLTGELFF
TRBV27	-	CASSPSRATNEKLFF
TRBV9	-	CASSEEGAGIYNEQFF
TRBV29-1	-	CSVEGRSQNTEAFF